This T cell receptor (beta chain) was obtained from a study of shared T cell receptors in the human thymus. Measured with immunoSEQ multiplex PCR; TCRdb has only the in-frame clones, and not every one. The sample lists approximately 490,000 clones; approximately 80% were seen once. CDR3 length: 15 residues. In germline, CDR1 is GTSNPN, CDR2 SVGIG (reference sequence). V was cut by 3 bases and J by 4 bases, with 18 bases left in between. These records were also assigned to another study, of human thymus T cells. That paper states: Infants served as donors; they were healthy and Finnish and were having corrective surgery for congenital heart defects. Thymic tissue was derived from resections collected during corrective heart surgery. Biased V and J segment usage appeared in thymus and peripheral blood. Related studies found that unrelated individuals share highly overlapping thymic repertoires.

The sequence was obtained from a boy in the first two years of life with a congenital heart defect. The V and J genes are TRBV30 and TRBJ2-5; D is perhaps TRBD1 (6 bases). Sequenced: thymocytes. CDR3 sequence (DNA): TGTGCCTGGAGCGAGGGGGTACCAGGGAGAGAGACCCAGTACTTC. Amino acid sequence: CAWSEGVPGRETQYF.